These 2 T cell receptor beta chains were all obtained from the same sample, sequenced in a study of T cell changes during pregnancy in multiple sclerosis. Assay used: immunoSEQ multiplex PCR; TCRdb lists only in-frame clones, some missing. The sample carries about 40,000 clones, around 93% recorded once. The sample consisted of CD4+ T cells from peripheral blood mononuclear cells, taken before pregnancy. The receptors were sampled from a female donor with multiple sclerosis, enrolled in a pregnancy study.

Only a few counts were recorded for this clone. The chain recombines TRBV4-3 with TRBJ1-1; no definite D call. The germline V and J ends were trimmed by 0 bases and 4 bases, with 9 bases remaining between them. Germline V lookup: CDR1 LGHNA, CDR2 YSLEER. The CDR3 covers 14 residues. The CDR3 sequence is CASSQDTALTEAFF. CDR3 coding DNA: TGCGCCAGCAGCCAAGATACAGCTCTCACTGAAGCTTTCTTT.

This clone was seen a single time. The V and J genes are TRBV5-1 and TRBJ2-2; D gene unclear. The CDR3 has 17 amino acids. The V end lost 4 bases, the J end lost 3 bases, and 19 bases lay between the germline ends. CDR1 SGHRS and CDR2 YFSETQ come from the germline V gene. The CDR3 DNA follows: TGCGCCAGCAGCCGACCGGTCAGACAATGGGACACCGGGGAGCTGTTTTTT. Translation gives CASSRPVRQWDTGELFF.